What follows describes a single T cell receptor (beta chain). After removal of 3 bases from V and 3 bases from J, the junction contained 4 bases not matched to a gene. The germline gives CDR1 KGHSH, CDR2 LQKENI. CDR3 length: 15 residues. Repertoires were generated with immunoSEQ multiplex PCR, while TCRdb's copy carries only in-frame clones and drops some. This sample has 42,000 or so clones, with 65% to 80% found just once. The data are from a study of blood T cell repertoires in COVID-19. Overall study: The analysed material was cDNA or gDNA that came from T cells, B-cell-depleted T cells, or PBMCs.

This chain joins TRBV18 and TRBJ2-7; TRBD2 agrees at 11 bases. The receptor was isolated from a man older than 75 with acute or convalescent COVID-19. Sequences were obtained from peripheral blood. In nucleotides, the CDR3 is TGTGCCAGCTCACCTAGCGGGAGGGCTGACTACGAGCAGTACTTC. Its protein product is CASSPSGRADYEQYF.